Presented here are 5 T cell receptor beta chains from one specimen sequenced in a study of T cell responses to AZD1222 COVID-19 vaccine. Sequencing used immunoSEQ multiplex PCR; TCRdb keeps in-frame clones, though not all of them. The sample yields under 95,000 clones, roughly nine tenths seen once. This material consisted of peripheral blood, taken 28 days after the second AZD1222 dose. Receptor source: an adult who received the AZD1222 COVID-19 vaccine.

The chain combines TRBV2 with TRBJ2-2; D is possibly TRBD2 (7 bases). Germline V gene lookup returns CDR1 SNHLY and CDR2 FYNNEI. V was shortened by 4 bases and J by 1 base, with 13 bases between the two germline ends. This CDR3 region has 16 residues. This CDR3 reads CASSAGGGVNTGELFF. The CDR3 region has the DNA TGTGCCAGCAGTGCTGGCGGGGGCGTGAACACCGGGGAGCTGTTTTTT.

V is TRBV6-5 and J is TRBJ2-3; D gene ambiguous. Germline CDR1 MNHEY, CDR2 SVGAGI. CDR3 length: 13 amino acids. V gave up 8 bases and J gave up 1 base, with 10 bases separating them. Written as DNA, the CDR3 is TGTGCCAGCGGTCGCGGCGGCACAGATACGCAGTATTTT. Its protein is CASGRGGTDTQYF.

This chain joins TRBV6-5 and TRBJ1-5; D unclear. CDR3 length: 13 amino acids. Germline-derived CDR1 and CDR2 are MNHEY and SVGAGI. V lost 7 bases and J 2 bases, leaving 9 bases between the germline ends. As DNA, the CDR3 is TGTGCCAGCAAAGAATTTGGCAATCAGCCCCAGCATTTT. Translation: CASKEFGNQPQHF.

The V call is TRBV2, the J call TRBJ1-2; D not resolved. V dropped 2 bases and J dropped 4 bases, with 8 bases sitting between them. Germline V gene sequence: CDR1 SNHLY, CDR2 FYNNEI. The CDR3 is 13 amino acids. CDR3 in amino acids: CASSETLGYGYTF. DNA for the CDR3: TGTGCCAGCAGTGAAACCCTTGGCTATGGCTACACCTTC.

The chain uses TRBV27 and TRBJ1-1; tentative D call: TRBD1 (5 bases). The CDR3 is 11 amino acids. V lost 6 bases and J lost 7, with 9 bases in between. The germline V gene encodes CDR1 MNHEY and CDR2 SMNVEV (reference sequence). This CDR3 is CASSLGGEAFF. In DNA form, the CDR3 reads TGTGCCAGCAGCTTGGGGGGTGAAGCTTTCTTT.